This TCR beta chain was profiled in a study of T-cell memory formation after mild COVID-19. Study-level findings and limits: Largely, contracting CD4+ clones fell within CM and EM, and contracting CD8+ clones within EMRA.

The CDR3 is 16 residues long. Per the germline V gene, CDR1 is SGHVS and CDR2 is FQNEAQ. Trimming took 8 bases from V and 9 from J, leaving 23 bases between them. TCRdb re-analysed the 5' RACE reads in MiXCR, keeping a single row per CDR3 protein. This sample yields fewer than 650,000 distinct CDR3 sequences, of which roughly 17% are seen a single time; just over 8% belongs to the top ten. Comments on this clonotype: The antigen is unknown.

Sequencing was performed on PBMCs or a T cell subset sorted from them (not recorded which). The chain couples TRBV7-8 to TRBJ1-6; D gene uncertain. The sequence was obtained from an adult woman who had mild COVID-19 (a few samples of this study predate the infection). Cell type and time point are not known. The CDR3: CASSSSGSQSGSPLHF. CDR3 bases: TGTGCCAGCTCCTCCTCGGGCAGTCAAAGCGGTTCACCCCTCCACTTT.